What follows are 27 T cell receptor beta chains derived from one specimen sequenced in a study of T-cell reconstitution after alpha-beta-depleted transplantation in children. Unique molecular identifiers were incorporated during preparation of the TCRbeta library. TCRdb recomputed calls from the PCR reads with MiXCR, one row per CDR3 protein. This table has under 750,000 distinct CDR3 sequences, 20% to 25% appearing once. Sequenced material: PBMCs, mostly from graft donor cells, taken 360 days after TCRalphabeta/CD19-depleted stem cell transplant. The source is a boy younger than two who had a stem cell transplant for acute myeloid leukemia, so the T cells may come from the graft donor.

CDR3 nucleotides: TGTGCCAGCAGCCCCAGGTCTAGCGGGGGCTATGGGAATGAGCAGTTCTTC. Residues: CASSPRSSGGYGNEQFF. The V call is TRBV7-3, the J call TRBJ2-1; 10 bases line up with TRBD2. With 5 bases clipped from V and 7 bases from J, the junction kept 14 bases outside the gene matches. This CDR3 is 17 amino acids long. In germline, CDR1 is SGHTA, CDR2 FQGTGA.

This clonotype was seen at least ten times. The genes are TRBV28 and TRBJ2-7; TRBD1 agrees at 8 bases. The CDR3 is made up of 14 amino acids. Germline V gene data show CDR1 as MDHEN and CDR2 as SYDVKM. J gave up 5 bases and V 5 bases, and 8 bases lay outside the gene matches. CDR3 residues: CASSPRTGKDEQYV. CDR3 nucleotides: TGTGCCAGCAGTCCCCGGACAGGGAAAGACGAGCAGTACGTC.

This clonotype was detected many times. V gene TRBV20-1 combines with J gene TRBJ1-5; D is uncertain. This CDR3 has 13 amino acids. Germline lookup yields CDR1 DFQATT and CDR2 SNEGSKA (reference sequence). V gave up 3 bases and J gave up 0 bases, with 6 bases separating them. The CDR3 sequence is CSARTDSNQPQHF. The CDR3 DNA is TGCAGTGCTAGGACGGATAGCAATCAGCCCCAGCATTTT.

In this sample, this clonotype turned up a few times. The V and J genes are TRBV20-1 and TRBJ1-5; a weak D match, TRBD1 (5 bases). Germline V gene lookup returns CDR1 DFQATT and CDR2 SNEGSKA (reference sequence). The CDR3 covers 14 residues. The V gene lost 3 bases and the J gene lost 1 base, with 10 bases spanning the gap. The CDR3 nucleotides are TGCAGTGCTAGTTACTCAGGGAGCAATCAGCCCCAGCATTTT. Translating it yields CSASYSGSNQPQHF.

This clonotype was found a few times. The chain recombines TRBV20-1 with TRBJ2-1, with D perhaps matching TRBD2 (6 bases). V was clipped by 5 bases and J by 7 bases, with 15 bases between them. CDR3 size: 13 residues. Germline V gene sequence: CDR1 DFQATT, CDR2 SNEGSKA (reference sequence). This chain's CDR3 is CSAARVRGNEQFF. CDR3 bases: TGCAGTGCTGCCAGAGTACGGGGGAATGAGCAGTTCTTC.

This clonotype was found a few times. The V gene is TRBV20-1, the J gene TRBJ2-1; 7 bases line up with TRBD1. The CDR3 has 14 amino acids. CDR1 and CDR2 (germline): DFQATT, SNEGSKA (reference sequence). With 5 bases clipped from V and 5 bases from J, the junction kept 9 bases outside the gene matches. CDR3 loop: CSALDRSLHNEQFF. As DNA, the CDR3 is TGCAGTGCTCTGGACAGGTCTCTCCACAATGAGCAGTTCTTC.

In its sample, this clonotype was seen a few times. The chain couples TRBV7-2 to TRBJ2-4; 7 nucleotides match TRBD1. There are 16 residues in the CDR3. Germline CDR1 is SGHTA and CDR2 is FQGNSA. Trimming took 4 bases from V and 0 from J; bases not matched to a gene: 6. This CDR3 reads CASSSGQTIAKNIQYF. The CDR3 DNA is TGTGCCAGCAGCTCGGGACAGACTATAGCCAAAAACATTCAGTACTTC.

The sample holds many counts of this clonotype. The gene calls are TRBV7-8 and TRBJ2-7; tentatively, D is TRBD1 or TRBD2 (5 bases each). CDR3 size: 12 residues. The germline gives CDR1 SGHVS, CDR2 FQNEAQ. Trimming removed 8 bases at V and 7 bases at J, with 15 bases between. The CDR3 DNA sequence: TGTGCCAGCGGGGGTGGATGGCGAGAGCAGTACGTC. It translates to CASGGGWREQYV.

The CDR3 loop is CASSRRSGLQNNEQFF. The DNA for the CDR3 is TGTGCCAGCAGTCGGAGATCGGGACTTCAAAACAATGAGCAGTTCTTC. The chain employs TRBV27 and TRBJ2-1; TRBD2 is a possible D gene (6 bases). This CDR3 is built from 16 residues. Germline CDR1 reads MNHEY; CDR2 reads SMNVEV (reference sequence). Trimming left V 5 bases short and J 5 bases short, with 19 bases between.

This clonotype was picked up a small number of times. The chain uses TRBV15 and TRBJ2-7; D may correspond to TRBD1 or TRBD2 (5 bases each). Trimming removed 0 bases at V and 2 bases at J, with 11 bases between. The CDR3 totals 15 residues. From germline, CDR1 is LNHNV and CDR2 YYDKDF (reference sequence). CDR3 coding DNA: TGTGCCACCAGCAGAGATTTGGGACCAGCCTACGAGCAGTACGTC. It is translated as CATSRDLGPAYEQYV.

The chain combines TRBV18 with TRBJ2-5, with D perhaps matching TRBD1 (6 bases). The CDR3 has 14 amino acids. Per the germline V gene, CDR1 is KGHSH and CDR2 is LQKENI. V was trimmed by 3 bases and J by 4 bases, leaving 12 bases between them. For the CDR3, the DNA is TGTGCCAGCTCACCGGCCACAGGGAGAGAGACCCAGTACTTC. Translation gives CASSPATGRETQYF.

The table lists this clonotype with a few counts. V gene TRBV20-1 combines with J gene TRBJ1-2, with 8 bases matching TRBD1. CDR3 length: 12 residues. After removal of 6 bases from V and 2 bases from J, the junction contained 2 bases not matched to a gene. Per the germline V gene, CDR1 is DFQATT and CDR2 is SNEGSKA (reference sequence). The CDR3 sequence is CSAWDRNYGYTF. The CDR3 DNA reads as TGCAGTGCCTGGGACAGGAACTATGGCTACACCTTC.

The chain couples TRBV7-9 to TRBJ2-3, with a possible D match to TRBD2 (5 bases). This CDR3 has 13 residues. The ends were cut back, 3 bases at V and 4 bases at J, with 8 bases in the middle. Germline lookup yields CDR1 SEHNR and CDR2 FQNEAQ (reference sequence). CDR3 nucleotide sequence: TGTGCCAGCAGCTTTGAGGGCTCAGATACGCAGTATTTT. This gives the protein CASSFEGSDTQYF.

This clonotype occurred a few times. The V call is TRBV12-3 or TRBV12-4, the J call TRBJ2-5; D is possibly TRBD1 (6 bases). V lost 2 bases to trimming and J lost 1 base, with 8 bases between them. There are 14 residues in the CDR3. The CDR3 nucleotides read TGTGCCAGCAGTTTACGGGACACCCAAGAGACCCAGTACTTC. Translation gives CASSLRDTQETQYF.

The rearrangement uses TRBV12-5 and TRBJ2-7; D is possibly TRBD2 (6 bases). The germline CDR1 and CDR2 sequences are LGHNT and FRNRAP. This CDR3 is 13 amino acids long. V lost 7 bases and J lost 2, with 12 bases in between. The CDR3 region is CASARTITYEQYF. Here the CDR3 DNA reads TGTGCTAGTGCTCGGACTATCACCTACGAGCAGTACTTC.

Ten or more counts support this clonotype. The V call is TRBV15, the J call TRBJ2-4; TRBD1 is a possible D gene (5 bases). V was shortened by 0 bases and J by 10 bases, with 16 bases between the two germline ends. CDR1 is LNHNV, CDR2 YYDKDF, per germline (reference sequence). The CDR3 has 15 amino acids. The CDR3 spells CATSRDVRVVGIQYF. The CDR3 DNA reads TGTGCCACCAGCAGAGATGTCAGGGTGGTCGGTATTCAGTACTTC.

The table lists this clonotype with many counts. V usage is TRBV30 and J usage is TRBJ2-1, with D possibly TRBD2 on 6 matching bases. Germline values: CDR1 GTSNPN, CDR2 SVGIG (reference sequence). Trimming pared 5 bases from V and 10 bases from J, leaving 15 bases between. This CDR3 spans 12 amino acids. CDR3 bases: TGTGCCTGGGGGGGACTTCGGGAGGAGCAGTTCTTC. As protein: CAWGGLREEQFF.

This clonotype has only a few counts. V and J are TRBV18 and TRBJ2-1, with no clear D. V was trimmed by 3 bases and J by 0 bases, leaving 12 bases between them. The CDR3 has 16 residues. Germline CDR1 reads KGHSH; CDR2 reads LQKENI. CDR3 sequence reads: CASSPPPFSSYNEQFF. CDR3 bases: TGTGCCAGCTCACCTCCTCCTTTCAGCTCCTACAATGAGCAGTTCTTC. The entire variable domain, with the rest obtained from reference TRBV18 and TRBJ2-1, is as follows: NAGVMQNPRHLVRRRGQEARLRCSPMKGHSHVYWYRQLPEEGLKFMVYLQKENIIDESGMPKERFSAEFPKEGPSILRIQQVVRGDSAAYFCASSPPPFSSYNEQFFGPGTRLTVL.

This clonotype was detected many times. The chain links TRBV28 to TRBJ2-7; 7 nucleotides line up with TRBD1. Trimming took 5 bases from V and 0 from J; bases not matched to a gene: 7. The germline V gene encodes CDR1 MDHEN and CDR2 SYDVKM. There are 15 residues in the CDR3. The DNA for the CDR3 is TGTGCCAGCAGTAAGACAGGGAACCCCTCCTACGAGCAGTACGTC. It specifies CASSKTGNPSYEQYV.

At least ten counts were recorded for this clonotype. V usage is TRBV29-1 and J usage is TRBJ2-5; D unclear. Trimming shortened V by 6 bases and J by 5 bases, and 10 bases separated the two germline ends. This CDR3 has 11 residues. Germline V gives CDR1 SQVTM, CDR2 ANQGSEA. The DNA of the CDR3 is TGCAGCGTGCCTATTGTTGAGACCCAGTACTTC. This sequence encodes CSVPIVETQYF.

This chain uses TRBV10-3 with TRBJ2-7; 10 positions agree with TRBD1. Germline V gene data show CDR1 as ENHRY and CDR2 as SYGVKD. The CDR3 runs to 15 residues. V gave up 11 bases and J gave up 5 bases; unmatched junction bases: 15. The CDR3 region is CAPQDDRGRSNEQYV. The DNA of the CDR3 is TGTGCCCCCCAGGACGACAGGGGGCGTTCTAACGAGCAGTACGTC.

The CDR3 protein is CASSLVGQANNEQFF. CDR3 bases: TGTGCCAGCAGCTTAGTCGGGCAGGCAAACAATGAGCAGTTCTTC. The gene calls are TRBV7-9 and TRBJ2-1; D remains ambiguous. The CDR3 is 15 amino acids. Trimming took off 1 base at V and 5 bases at J, with 12 bases between the two ends. Germline V gene lookup returns CDR1 SEHNR and CDR2 FQNEAQ (reference sequence).

V usage is TRBV7-2 and J usage is TRBJ2-7; 7 bases match TRBD2. Germline values: CDR1 SGHTA, CDR2 FQGNSA. The CDR3 loop spans 16 amino acids. J lost 0 bases, V lost 5 bases, and 10 bases had no gene match. In DNA form, the CDR3 reads TGTGCCAGCAGCGAACGCCTAGCGGAAAGCTCCTACGAGCAGTACTTC. Translated, it gives CASSERLAESSYEQYF.

The chain employs TRBV4-3 and TRBJ2-7, with D possibly being TRBD2 (6 bases). Trimming stripped 4 bases from V and 4 bases from J, with 14 bases between. Germline CDR1 and CDR2: LGHNA and YSLEER. This CDR3 region has 14 residues. The CDR3 here is CASSPFSGGYEQYF. CDR3 coding DNA: TGCGCCAGCAGCCCCTTTAGCGGAGGGTACGAGCAGTACTTC.

The chain recombines TRBV25-1 with TRBJ1-1; no reliable D call. CDR3 length: 16 residues. V gave up 1 base and J gave up 0 bases, with 12 bases separating them. Looked up from germline, CDR1 is MGHDK and CDR2 is SYGVNS. Written as DNA, the CDR3 is TGTGCCAGCAGTGAATTCGGACGGACCATGAACACTGAAGCTTTCTTT. Translation gives CASSEFGRTMNTEAFF. The complete variable domain, with remaining parts taken from reference TRBV25-1 and TRBJ1-1, reads EADIYQTPRYLVIGTGKKITLECSQTMGHDKMYWYQQDPGMELHLIHYSYGVNSTEKGDLSSESTVSRIRTEHFPLTLESARPSHTSQYLCASSEFGRTMNTEAFFGQGTRLTVV.

The chain couples TRBV19 to TRBJ2-3; 11 nucleotides align to TRBD1. The trim removed 1 base at V and 2 bases at J, leaving 2 bases unmatched. From germline, CDR1 is LNHDA and CDR2 SQIVND (reference sequence). This CDR3 is 16 amino acids long. Written as DNA, the CDR3 is TGTGCCAGTAGTATAGGGGACAGGGGGTTCACAGATACGCAGTATTTT. Its protein is CASSIGDRGFTDTQYF.

This clonotype was counted a few times. This chain links TRBV12-3 or TRBV12-4 with TRBJ2-1, with TRBD1 identical over 9 bases. The CDR3 extends over 13 amino acids. The V gene end was trimmed by 8 bases and the J gene end by 4 bases; junction bases not matched to a gene: 3. CDR3 region: CASRDRVYNEQFF. The CDR3 DNA is TGTGCCAGCCGGGACAGGGTGTACAATGAGCAGTTCTTC.